Each of the 28 T cell receptor beta chains below was sequenced from the same sample in a study of Ad26.COV2.S vaccination and SARS-CoV-2 variants. The treatment: roughly 19 received Ad26.COV2.S at low or high dose, single or two shots; about 5 received placebo; per-sample allocation not given. Collection of samples fell on day 63 after the first vaccine or placebo injection. This table comes from immunoSEQ multiplex PCR, and its TCRdb copy is limited to in-frame clones, with some not included. The table has some 640,000 clones, about 89% seen once; the top ten hold about 1.5%. Sample: peripheral blood, taken in a trial of Ad26.COV2.S vaccine versus placebo. All receptors come from a person between 18 and 59 years old who received the Ad26.COV2.S COVID-19 vaccine or a placebo.

On this clone: This sample also contains other DNA sequences that code for the same CDR3. The CDR3 nucleotides read TGTGCCAGCAGTGAAAAGGAGACCCAGTACTTC. Translating it yields CASSEKETQYF. This rearrangement joins TRBV6-1 to TRBJ2-5, with D uncertain. The germline V gene has CDR1 MNHNS and CDR2 SASEGT. Trimming pared 2 bases from V and 5 bases from J, leaving 3 bases between. This CDR3 has 11 amino acids.

The rearrangement uses TRBV29-1 and TRBJ2-1; possibly TRBD1 for D (6 bases). Trimming removed 1 base from V and 9 bases from J, with 16 bases in between. The germline gives CDR1 SQVTM, CDR2 ANQGSEA. The CDR3 consists of 14 residues. The CDR3 nucleotides read TGCAGCGTTGAAGGGCAGGGGATTATGGTTGAGCAGTTCTTC. Amino acid sequence: CSVEGQGIMVEQFF.

V usage is TRBV7-9 and J usage is TRBJ2-6; the match to TRBD1 covers 7 bases. V lost 5 bases, J lost 0 bases, and 4 bases stayed unmatched. Per the germline V gene, CDR1 is SEHNR and CDR2 is FQNEAQ (reference sequence). The CDR3 is 16 residues long. The DNA of the CDR3 is TGTGCCAGCAGCCCACCAGGGGGCTCTGGGGCCAACGTCCTGACTTTC. Protein: CASSPPGGSGANVLTF.

The V and J genes are TRBV15 and TRBJ2-5, with 10 bases aligning to TRBD2. Unmatched junction bases numbered 12, after V lost 1 base and J lost 7 bases. This CDR3 contains 17 residues. Per the germline V gene, CDR1 is LNHNV and CDR2 is YYDKDF (reference sequence). CDR3 amino acids: CATSRGTLAGGWGTQYF. Here the CDR3 DNA reads TGTGCCACCAGCAGAGGCACCTTAGCGGGAGGTTGGGGGACCCAGTACTTC.

V is TRBV10-3 and J is TRBJ1-1, with TRBD1 identical over 7 bases. Germline V CDR1 and CDR2: ENHRY, SYGVKD. J was trimmed by 3 bases and V by 0 bases; bases with no gene match: 4. The CDR3 spans 15 residues. The CDR3 loop reads CAISESPGGDTEAFF. DNA of the CDR3: TGTGCCATCAGTGAGTCGCCAGGGGGTGACACTGAAGCTTTCTTT.

J is TRBJ1-5 and V is TRBV6-4; D may be TRBD1 (5 bases). Germline V CDR1 and CDR2: MRHNA, SNTAGT. Trimming took off 4 bases at V and 5 bases at J, with 9 bases between the two ends. This CDR3 has 13 residues. The CDR3 nucleotides are TGTGCCAGCAGTGTGACAGTCGATCAGCCCCAGCATTTT. Translating gives CASSVTVDQPQHF.

This chain joins TRBV27 and TRBJ2-2; unclear D gene. V dropped 2 bases and J dropped 5 bases, with 12 bases sitting between them. The CDR3 covers 15 residues. Germline V lookup: CDR1 MNHEY, CDR2 SMNVEV (reference sequence). DNA of the CDR3: TGTGCCAGCAGTTTAGGGGTCCATTCGACCGGGGAGCTGTTTTTT. Translation gives CASSLGVHSTGELFF.

The V call is TRBV3-1 (or the pseudogene TRBV3-2), the J call TRBJ2-5, with D possibly TRBD2 on 7 matching bases. Per the germline V gene, CDR1 is LGHDT and CDR2 is YNNKEL (reference sequence). V lost 1 base, J lost 4 bases, and 16 bases lay in between. The CDR3 has 16 residues. The CDR3 DNA is TGTGCCAGCAGCCAAGGGCCGGTGGGGGGGCGAGAGACCCAGTACTTC. As protein: CASSQGPVGGRETQYF.

The genes are TRBV10-3 and TRBJ2-3; 9 nucleotides match TRBD1. Germline V gene lookup returns CDR1 ENHRY and CDR2 SYGVKD. After removal of 3 bases from V and 1 base from J, the junction contained 5 bases not matched to a gene. The CDR3 loop spans 16 amino acids. The CDR3 bases are TGTGCCATCAGTGATCGGACAGGGGAGGGCACAGATACGCAGTATTTT. The encoded protein is CAISDRTGEGTDTQYF.

The J gene is TRBJ1-5, the V gene TRBV7-8, with D possibly matching TRBD1 (5 bases). Germline V lookup: CDR1 SGHVS, CDR2 FQNEAQ. The CDR3 has 13 amino acids. V was cut by 2 bases and J by 6 bases, with 8 bases left in between. As DNA, the CDR3 is TGTGCCAGCAGCTTATGGGGGAGTCAGCCCCAGCATTTT. It codes for CASSLWGSQPQHF.

The chain has TRBV7-8 and TRBJ1-5, with D possibly matching TRBD1 (6 bases). This CDR3 contains 17 residues. Germline V CDR1 and CDR2: SGHVS, FQNEAQ. V was shortened by 5 bases and J by 4 bases, with 21 bases between the two germline ends. The CDR3 DNA reads TGTGCCAGCAGCCCCCGGACAGCAATTATGGGTAATCAGCCCCAGCATTTT. Residues: CASSPRTAIMGNQPQHF. Combining the CDR3 with reference TRBV7-8 and TRBJ1-5 gives the whole variable domain GAGVSQSPRYKVAKRGQDVALRCDPISGHVSLFWYQQALGQGPEFLTYFQNEAQLDKSGLPSDRFFAERPEGSVSTLKIQRTQQEDSAVYLCASSPRTAIMGNQPQHFGDGTRLSIL.

The sample holds one count of this clone. The rearrangement links TRBV7-2 to TRBJ2-2, with no clear D. Germline CDR1 reads SGHTA; CDR2 reads FQGNSA. Trimming removed 2 bases from V and 1 base from J, with 5 bases in between. The CDR3 length is 14 residues. The chain's CDR3 is CASSLRQNTGELFF. The CDR3 bases are TGTGCCAGCAGCTTACGACAGAACACCGGGGAGCTGTTTTTT. The whole variable domain, remainder taken from reference TRBV7-2 and TRBJ2-2, is GAGVSQSPSNKVTEKGKDVELRCDPISGHTALYWYRQSLGQGLEFLIYFQGNSAPDKSGLPSDRFSAERTGGSVSTLTIQRTQQEDSAVYLCASSLRQNTGELFFGEGSRLTVL.

V is TRBV10-3 and J is TRBJ2-3; 12 bases map to TRBD2. J was trimmed by 3 bases and V by 4 bases; bases with no gene match: 11. The germline CDR1 and CDR2 sequences are ENHRY and SYGVKD. CDR3 length: 18 amino acids. The CDR3 sequence is CAISASGLAGMGTDTQYF. CDR3 nucleotides: TGTGCCATCAGTGCCTCGGGACTAGCGGGTATGGGTACAGATACGCAGTATTTT.

This sequence joins TRBV2 and TRBJ1-1, with a tentative D call TRBD1 (5 bases). The germline CDR1 and CDR2 sequences are SNHLY and FYNNEI. V was shortened by 5 bases and J by 2 bases, with 12 bases between the two germline ends. CDR3 size: 14 residues. CDR3 region: CASSFVRENTEAFF. The CDR3 region has the DNA TGTGCCAGCAGTTTTGTCAGGGAAAACACTGAAGCTTTCTTT.

The sample holds one count of this clone. This chain joins TRBV19 and TRBJ2-1, with 7 bases lining up with TRBD2. The length of the CDR3 is 15 residues. Germline values: CDR1 LNHDA, CDR2 SQIVND (reference sequence). V lost 3 bases to trimming and J lost 7 bases; unmatched junction nucleotides: 9. Here the CDR3 reads CASSILAAAGNEQFF. The CDR3 DNA reads TGTGCCAGTAGTATTCTAGCGGCCGCGGGGAATGAGCAGTTCTTC. Looking up the rest from reference TRBV19 and TRBJ2-1 gives the full variable domain: DGGITQSPKYLFRKEGQNVTLSCEQNLNHDAMYWYRQDPGQGLRLIYYSQIVNDFQKGDIAEGYSVSREKKESFPLTVTSAQKNPTAFYLCASSILAAAGNEQFFGPGTRLTVL.

The rearrangement joins TRBV9 to TRBJ2-1; TRBD1 is a possible D gene (6 bases). The CDR3 totals 16 residues. V lost 2 bases to trimming and J lost 6 bases, with 18 bases between them. CDR1 and CDR2 from the germline V gene are SGDLS and YYNGEE. The CDR3 nucleotides read TGTGCCAGCAGCGTGCCGGGACAACAGTCAGTCAATGAGCAGTTCTTC. This sequence encodes CASSVPGQQSVNEQFF.

V gene TRBV15 combines with J gene TRBJ1-1; D remains unclear. This CDR3 is built from 12 residues. V lost 1 base and J lost 5, with 5 bases in between. Germline V lookup: CDR1 LNHNV, CDR2 YYDKDF (reference sequence). The CDR3 region is CATSRGRTEAFF. For the CDR3, the DNA is TGTGCCACCAGCAGAGGAAGGACTGAAGCTTTCTTT.

For the CDR3, the DNA is TGTGCCAGCAGCAAAGTACAGGGCTGGAGTGAAAAACTGTTTTTT. It yields the protein CASSKVQGWSEKLFF. The V call is TRBV7-2, the J call TRBJ1-4; D is perhaps TRBD1 (6 bases). Trimming removed 5 bases from V and 7 bases from J, with 17 bases in between. This CDR3 is 15 amino acids long. Germline V gene lookup returns CDR1 SGHTA and CDR2 FQGNSA.

The chain has TRBV19 and TRBJ1-2; possible D gene TRBD1, 5 bases. Germline V gives CDR1 LNHDA, CDR2 SQIVND (reference sequence). The ends were cut back, 7 bases at V and 4 bases at J, with 22 bases in the middle. The CDR3 length is 16 residues. CDR3 bases: TGTGCCAGTACCCTACGGGGCGGGGCCCCCGTCTATGGCTACACCTTC. It yields the protein CASTLRGGAPVYGYTF.

The V gene is TRBV27, the J gene TRBJ1-2; maybe TRBD1 (5 bases). The CDR3 is made up of 17 amino acids. Germline values: CDR1 MNHEY, CDR2 SMNVEV (reference sequence). Between the trimmed V and J ends, which lost 2 bases and 6 bases, there was a span of 22 bases. The CDR3 region has the DNA TGTGCCAGCAGTTTAACGGCGGTAAACAGGATCAAGAATGGCTACACCTTC. Translating gives CASSLTAVNRIKNGYTF.

In DNA form, the CDR3 reads TGCAGCGTTCGGGGACAGGGTTTCGGTACGCAGTATTTT. Protein: CSVRGQGFGTQYF. The chain is built from TRBV29-1 and TRBJ2-3; TRBD1 aligns across 9 bases. Germline CDR1 and CDR2: SQVTM and ANQGSEA. With V trimmed by 5 bases and J by 8 bases, 8 bases remained unmatched. This CDR3 contains 13 residues.

This chain links TRBV6-6 with TRBJ2-1; D gene unclear. V gave up 6 bases and J gave up 4 bases, with 10 bases separating them. Germline CDR1 MNHNY, CDR2 SVGAGI (reference sequence). The CDR3 is made up of 13 amino acids. The CDR3 loop is CASRAGQYNEQFF. The CDR3 DNA reads as TGTGCCAGCAGGGCCGGCCAGTACAATGAGCAGTTCTTC.

The genes are TRBV2 and TRBJ2-3; no clear D gene. The ends were cut back, 8 bases at V and 2 bases at J, with 14 bases in the middle. The germline V gene encodes CDR1 SNHLY and CDR2 FYNNEI. The CDR3 is made up of 14 amino acids. As DNA, the CDR3 is TGTGCCAGCGCTTCCGATACCCCCACAGATACGCAGTATTTT. Amino acids: CASASDTPTDTQYF.

The genes are TRBV6-2 or TRBV6-3 and TRBJ2-4; D is possibly TRBD1 (6 bases). The CDR3 spans 16 residues. Trimming pared 6 bases from V and 2 bases from J, leaving 17 bases between. CDR1 is MNHEY and CDR2 is SVGEGT in the germline V gene. CDR3 in amino acids: CASSPLGGKSKNIQYF. DNA of the CDR3: TGTGCCAGCAGCCCCCTAGGGGGTAAGTCCAAAAACATTCAGTACTTC.

The chain recombines TRBV2 with TRBJ2-6; 9 nucleotides align to TRBD1. Trimming at V came to 4 bases and at J to 0 bases, leaving 10 bases not matched to a gene. The CDR3 totals 19 residues. Germline V gene lookup returns CDR1 SNHLY and CDR2 FYNNEI. CDR3 region: CASSAQTGGYISGANVLTF. CDR3 DNA sequence: TGTGCCAGCAGTGCCCAGACAGGGGGATATATCTCTGGGGCCAACGTCCTGACTTTC.

The gene calls are TRBV5-5 and TRBJ2-3; a possible D gene is TRBD2 (6 bases). The germline V gene encodes CDR1 SGHKS and CDR2 YYEKEE (reference sequence). The CDR3 runs to 11 residues. The V end was cut by 4 bases, the J end by 11 bases, with 11 bases between. In nucleotides, the CDR3 is TGTGCCAGCAGCCGGAGACTAGAGCAGTATTTT. Translated: CASSRRLEQYF.

A few counts support this clone. The chain uses TRBV6-6 and TRBJ1-6, with TRBD1 matching 12 bases. CDR1 is MNHNY, CDR2 SVGAGI, per germline (reference sequence). The CDR3 totals 15 residues. V gave up 5 bases and J gave up 11 bases; unmatched junction bases: 7. For the CDR3, the DNA is TGTGCCAGCAGTAATACGGGACAGGGGGCTCCACCCCTCCACTTT. Translation: CASSNTGQGAPPLHF.

In this sample, this clone turned up a few times. The rearrangement uses TRBV4-3 and TRBJ2-2; 11 bases map to TRBD2. With 0 bases clipped from V and 5 bases from J, the junction kept 2 bases outside the gene matches. CDR3 length equals 16 residues. The V gene's germline CDR1 is LGHNA and CDR2 YSLEER. CDR3 nucleotide sequence: TGCGCCAGCAGCCAAGAACTAGCGGGGGAGACCGGGGAGCTGTTTTTT. Protein sequence: CASSQELAGETGELFF.